A selection of T cell receptor beta chains follows, all from one sample in a study of lymphopenia after photon versus proton radiotherapy. Generated by immunoSEQ multiplex PCR, the TCRdb table keeps only in-frame clones and is missing some. Of 15,000 or so clones listed, roughly nine tenths are singletons. Sequenced here: peripheral blood, sampled from a patient treated with proton-based radiotherapy. These receptors all come from a woman aged 60 to 75 with cholangiocarcinoma. Some clones in this sample may be carry-over from other donors' samples. Each CDR3 is given without its conserved first and last residue. Clone size is given for some rows only: seen once, a few or many times, or a class if the clone is expanded.

v_gene	abundance	j_gene	CDR3aa
TRBV6-6	NA	TRBJ1-6	ASLRSREGSPLH
TRBV27	NA	TRBJ1-5	ASRTGYSNQPQH
TRBV7-9	NA	TRBJ2-7	ASSLEMTGQY
TRBV6-1	once	TRBJ2-5	ASSLLGTQETQY
TRBV15	NA	TRBJ2-3	ATSRDLGNEQY
TRBV19	NA	TRBJ2-1	ASSTPGWEQF
TRBV11-3	NA	TRBJ2-3	ASSSREGADTQY
TRBV14	few	TRBJ1-2	ASSLGQSYGYT
TRBV7-9	NA	TRBJ2-1	ASTLSDRGYNEQF
TRBV6-6	medium-sized	TRBJ1-5	ASSYSRNQPQH
TRBV7-9	NA	TRBJ1-6	ASSRMLTRNSPLH
TRBV7-2	NA	TRBJ2-7	ASSLGGLAGVEEQY
TRBV7-2	NA	TRBJ2-5	ASSARRGGRGETQY
TRBV7-2	NA	TRBJ2-3	ASSPTTRSTDTQY
TRBV5-3	NA	TRBJ1-5	ARSTRGCNQPQH
TRBV7-6	NA	TRBJ1-1	ASSPRQGLIDTEAF
TRBV11-2	once	TRBJ1-3	ASSLTQQGSGNTIY